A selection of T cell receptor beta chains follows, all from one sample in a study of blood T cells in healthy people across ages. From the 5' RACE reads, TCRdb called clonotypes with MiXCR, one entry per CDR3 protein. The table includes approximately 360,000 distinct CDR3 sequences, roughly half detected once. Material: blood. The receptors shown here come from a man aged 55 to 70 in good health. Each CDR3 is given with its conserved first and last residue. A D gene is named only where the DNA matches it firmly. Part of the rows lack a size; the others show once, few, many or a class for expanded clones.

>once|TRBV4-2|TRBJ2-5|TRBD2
CASSQQGLAGGIGTQYF
TGTGCCAGCAGCCAACAGGGACTAGCGGGAGGGATCGGGACCCAGTACTTC
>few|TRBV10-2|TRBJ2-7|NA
CAISRGATYEQYF
TGCGCCATCTCAAGAGGGGCCACCTACGAGCAGTACTTC
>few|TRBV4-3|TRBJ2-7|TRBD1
CASSQDGTGDYEQYF
TGCGCCAGCAGCCAAGATGGGACAGGGGATTACGAGCAGTACTTC
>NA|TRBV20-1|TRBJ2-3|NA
CSAPTGTYTDTQYF
TGCAGTGCTCCAACCGGGACTTATACAGATACGCAGTATTTT
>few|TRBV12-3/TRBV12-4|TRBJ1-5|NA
CASSSGLYSNQPQHF
TGTGCCAGCAGCTCCGGACTCTATAGCAATCAGCCCCAGCATTTT
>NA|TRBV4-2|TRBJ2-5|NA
CASSQGVPETQYF
TGTGCCAGCAGCCAAGGAGTTCCAGAGACCCAGTACTTC
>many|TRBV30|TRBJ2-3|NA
CAWSMGAISGTDTQYF
TGTGCCTGGAGTATGGGGGCCATTAGTGGTACAGATACGCAGTATTTT
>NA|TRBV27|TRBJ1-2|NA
CASSYRSQGFNYGYTF
TGTGCCAGCAGCTACCGAAGCCAGGGGTTTAACTATGGCTACACCTTC
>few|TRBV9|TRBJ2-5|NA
CASSLAAGGSGETQYF
TGTGCCAGCAGCCTTGCTGCTGGGGGGTCGGGAGAGACCCAGTACTTC
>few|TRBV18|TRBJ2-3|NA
CASSPETASTDTQYF
TGTGCCAGCTCACCGGAGACTGCAAGCACAGATACGCAGTATTTT
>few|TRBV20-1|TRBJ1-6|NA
CSARDRGATYNSPLHF
TGCAGTGCTAGAGATCGGGGGGCTACCTATAATTCACCCCTCCACTTT
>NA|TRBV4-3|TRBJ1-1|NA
CASSQEMQVYTEAFF
TGCGCCAGCAGCCAAGAAATGCAGGTATACACTGAAGCTTTCTTT
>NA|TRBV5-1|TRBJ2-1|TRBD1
CASSAGQGAYNEQFF
TGCGCCAGCAGCGCCGGACAGGGCGCCTACAATGAGCAGTTCTTC
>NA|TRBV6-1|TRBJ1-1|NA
CASSEALAYEAFF
TGTGCCAGCAGTGAAGCATTGGCGTATGAAGCTTTCTTT
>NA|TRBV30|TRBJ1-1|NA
CAWTEQMNTEAFF
TGTGCCTGGACCGAACAGATGAACACTGAAGCTTTCTTT
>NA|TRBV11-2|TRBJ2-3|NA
CASSPLVRGSTDTQYF
TGTGCCAGCAGCCCGTTGGTTAGGGGGTCCACAGATACGCAGTATTTT
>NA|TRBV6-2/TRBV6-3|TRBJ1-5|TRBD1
CASSWTGGTQPQHF
TGTGCCAGCAGTTGGACAGGGGGGACTCAGCCCCAGCATTTT
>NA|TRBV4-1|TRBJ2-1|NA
CASSHPGTPSYNEQFF
TGCGCCAGCAGCCATCCCGGGACTCCCTCCTACAATGAGCAGTTCTTC
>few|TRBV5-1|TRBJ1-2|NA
CASTHEPGQNYGYTF
TGCGCCAGCACCCATGAACCGGGGCAAAACTATGGCTACACCTTC
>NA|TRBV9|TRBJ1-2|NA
CASSVGRTDYTF
TGTGCCAGCAGCGTAGGTCGTACGGACTACACCTTC
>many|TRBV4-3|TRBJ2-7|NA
CASSQEDGLSYEQYF
TGCGCCAGCAGCCAAGAAGACGGACTCTCCTACGAGCAGTACTTC
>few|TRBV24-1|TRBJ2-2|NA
CATSDLRRDTGELFF
TGTGCCACCAGTGATTTGCGGAGGGACACCGGGGAGCTGTTTTTT
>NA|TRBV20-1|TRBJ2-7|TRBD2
CSVSLGLAGYEQYF
TGCAGTGTCTCGTTGGGACTAGCTGGGTACGAGCAGTACTTC
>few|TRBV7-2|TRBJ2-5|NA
CASSLADSRAGVETQYF
TGTGCCAGCAGCTTAGCCGATAGTCGGGCAGGAGTAGAGACCCAGTACTTC
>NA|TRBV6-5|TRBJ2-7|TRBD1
CASSYQGTGLSYEQYF
TGTGCCAGCAGTTACCAAGGGACAGGGCTCTCCTACGAGCAGTACTTC